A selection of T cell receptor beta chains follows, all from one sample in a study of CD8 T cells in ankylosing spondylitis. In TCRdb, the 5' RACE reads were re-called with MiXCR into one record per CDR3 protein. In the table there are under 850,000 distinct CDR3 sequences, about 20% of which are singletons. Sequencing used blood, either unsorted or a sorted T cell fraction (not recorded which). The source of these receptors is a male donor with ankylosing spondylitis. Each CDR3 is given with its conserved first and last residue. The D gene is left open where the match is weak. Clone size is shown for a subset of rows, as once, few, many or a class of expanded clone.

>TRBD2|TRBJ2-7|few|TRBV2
CASSATSGAHEQYF
TGTGCCAGCAGTGCGACTAGCGGGGCCCACGAGCAGTACTTC
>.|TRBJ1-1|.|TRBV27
CASSSPPREAFF
TGTGCCAGCAGTTCCCCCCCGCGGGAAGCTTTCTTT
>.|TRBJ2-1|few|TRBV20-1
CSARGTWRTQYNEQFF
TGCAGTGCTAGGGGGACGTGGAGGACACAATACAATGAGCAGTTCTTC
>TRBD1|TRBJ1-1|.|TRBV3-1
CASSQGGAGGNTEAFF
TGTGCCAGCAGCCAAGGGGGCGCAGGGGGCAACACTGAAGCTTTCTTT
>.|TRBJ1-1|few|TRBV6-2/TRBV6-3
CASKTDRLLNTEAFF
TGTGCCAGCAAGACAGACAGACTATTGAACACTGAAGCTTTCTTT
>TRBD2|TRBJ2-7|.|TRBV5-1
CASSYYGTSGYEQYF
TGCGCCAGCAGCTATTACGGGACTAGCGGGTACGAGCAGTACTTC
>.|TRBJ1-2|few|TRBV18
CASSPTTVYGYTF
TGTGCCAGCTCACCCACGACGGTCTATGGCTACACCTTC
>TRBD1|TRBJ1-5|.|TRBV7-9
CAIQGELSNQPQHF
TGCGCAATACAGGGGGAGCTTAGCAATCAGCCCCAGCATTTT
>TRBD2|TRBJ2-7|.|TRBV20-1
CSARVSGGVYEQYF
TGCAGTGCACGGGTGTCGGGGGGAGTCTACGAGCAGTACTTC
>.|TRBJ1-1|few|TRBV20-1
CSALTPRLSMNTEAFF
TGCAGTGCCCTAACTCCAAGACTCTCTATGAACACTGAAGCTTTCTTT
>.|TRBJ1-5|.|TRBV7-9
CASSSTKVGLQPQHF
TGTGCCAGCAGCTCCACAAAGGTGGGGCTTCAGCCCCAGCATTTT
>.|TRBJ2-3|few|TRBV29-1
CSVAGSSSTDTQYF
TGCAGCGTTGCAGGTTCATCTAGCACAGATACGCAGTATTTT
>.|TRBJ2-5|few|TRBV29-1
CSVPGTTNQETQYF
TGCAGCGTGCCCGGGACAACGAACCAAGAGACCCAGTACTTC
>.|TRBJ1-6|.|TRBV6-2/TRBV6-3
CATGVRGPLTNNSPLHF
TGTGCCACGGGGGTTCGTGGGCCTCTTACAAATAATTCACCCCTCCACTTT
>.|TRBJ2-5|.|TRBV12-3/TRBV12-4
CASSFRGLQETQYF
TGTGCCAGCAGTTTTCGCGGGCTACAAGAGACCCAGTACTTC
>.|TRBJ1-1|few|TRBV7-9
CASSSNRGADTEAFF
TGTGCCAGCAGCTCCAACCGGGGGGCGGACACTGAAGCTTTCTTT
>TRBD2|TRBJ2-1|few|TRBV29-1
CSAGLADLPSYNEQFF
TGCAGCGCGGGACTAGCGGATCTCCCCTCCTACAATGAGCAGTTCTTC
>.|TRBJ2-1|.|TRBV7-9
CASSLISKDEQFF
TGTGCCAGCAGCTTAATCTCTAAGGATGAGCAGTTCTTC
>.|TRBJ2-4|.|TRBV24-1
CATSGRGNIQYF
TGTGCCACCAGTGGGCGGGGAAACATTCAGTACTTC
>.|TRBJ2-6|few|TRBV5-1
CASRHGWGQGANVLTF
TGCGCCAGCAGACATGGGTGGGGGCAAGGGGCCAACGTCCTGACTTTC
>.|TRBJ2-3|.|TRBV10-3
CAISWDSTDTQYF
TGTGCCATCAGCTGGGACAGCACAGATACGCAGTATTTT
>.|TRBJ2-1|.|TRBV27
CASRRGYYNEQFF
TGTGCCAGCAGACGGGGATACTACAATGAGCAGTTCTTC
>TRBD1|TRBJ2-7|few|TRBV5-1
CASRRQGANEQYF
TGCGCCAGCAGACGACAGGGGGCAAACGAGCAGTACTTC
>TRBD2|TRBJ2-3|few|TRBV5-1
CASSRTSGAPDTQYF
TGCGCCAGCAGCCGGACTAGCGGGGCCCCAGATACGCAGTATTTT
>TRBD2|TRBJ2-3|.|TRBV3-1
CASSQRVAGDTQYF
TGTGCCAGCAGCCAACGGGTAGCGGGGGATACGCAGTATTTT
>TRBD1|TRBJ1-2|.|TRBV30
CAWSGGQLGYTF
TGTGCCTGGAGTGGGGGACAGCTCGGCTACACCTTC
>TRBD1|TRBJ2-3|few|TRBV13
CASSLRGQYGTDTQYF
TGTGCCAGCAGTCTACGGGGACAGTACGGCACAGATACGCAGTATTTT
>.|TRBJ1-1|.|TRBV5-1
CASSLLGLIIMNTEAFF
TGCGCCAGCAGCTTGTTAGGTTTGATAATTATGAACACTGAAGCTTTCTTT
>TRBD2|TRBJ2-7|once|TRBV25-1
CASSGLTTSGSSYEQYF
TGTGCCAGCAGTGGACTGACGACTAGCGGGAGCTCCTACGAGCAGTACTTC
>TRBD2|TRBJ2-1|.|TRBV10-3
CAISLAGDRFEQFF
TGTGCCATCAGCTTAGCGGGAGATCGGTTCGAGCAGTTCTTC
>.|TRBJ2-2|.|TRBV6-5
CASSYGRGDTNTGELFF
TGTGCCAGCAGTTACGGGCGAGGCGACACAAACACCGGGGAGCTGTTTTTT
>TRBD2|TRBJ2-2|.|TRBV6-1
CASSPPRGLAGDIHGELFF
TGTGCCAGCAGCCCACCGCGAGGACTAGCGGGAGACATACACGGGGAGCTGTTTTTT
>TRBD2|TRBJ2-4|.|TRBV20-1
CSARLAGGKNIQYF
TGCAGTGCTCGACTAGCGGGGGGAAAAAACATTCAGTACTTC
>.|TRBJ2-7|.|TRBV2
CASSWEFYEQYF
TGTGCCAGCAGTTGGGAGTTCTACGAGCAGTACTTC
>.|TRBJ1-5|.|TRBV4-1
CASSQEPIGEQYHSNQPQHF
TGCGCCAGCAGCCAAGAACCTATAGGGGAACAGTATCATAGCAATCAGCCCCAGCATTTT
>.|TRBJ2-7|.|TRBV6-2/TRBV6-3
CASSPPVPESYEQYF
TGTGCCAGCAGTCCCCCAGTCCCCGAATCCTACGAGCAGTACTTC
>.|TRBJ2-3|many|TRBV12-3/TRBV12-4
CASRGTSTDTQYF
TGTGCCAGCAGGGGGACTAGCACAGATACGCAGTATTTT
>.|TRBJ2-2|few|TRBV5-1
CASSPDAQGRNTGELFF
TGCGCCAGCAGCCCTGACGCACAGGGTAGGAACACCGGGGAGCTGTTTTTT
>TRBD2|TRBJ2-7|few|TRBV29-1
CSVEDQTSGGYEQYF
TGCAGCGTTGAAGATCAAACTAGCGGGGGCTACGAGCAGTACTTC
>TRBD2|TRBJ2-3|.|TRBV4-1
CASSPRLATTSDTQYF
TGCGCCAGCAGCCCAAGACTAGCCACGACATCAGATACGCAGTATTTT
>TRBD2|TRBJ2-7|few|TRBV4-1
CASSQFSLAGYEQYF
TGCGCCAGCAGCCAATTTTCTCTAGCGGGTTACGAGCAGTACTTC
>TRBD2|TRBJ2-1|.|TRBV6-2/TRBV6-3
CASSYDGGRPTYNEQFF
TGTGCCAGCAGTTACGACGGCGGGAGGCCTACCTACAATGAGCAGTTCTTC
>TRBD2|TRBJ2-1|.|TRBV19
CASSMGGNEQFF
TGTGCCAGTAGTATGGGGGGGAATGAGCAGTTCTTC
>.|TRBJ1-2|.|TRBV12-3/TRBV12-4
CASSTSPTGPLLYGYTF
TGTGCCAGCAGTACTAGCCCGACAGGCCCTCTTCTCTATGGCTACACCTTC
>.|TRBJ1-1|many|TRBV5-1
CASSLEAGRTEAFF
TGCGCCAGCAGCTTGGAGGCAGGGAGGACTGAAGCTTTCTTT
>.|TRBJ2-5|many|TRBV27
CASSLRARGTGIQETQYF
TGTGCCAGCAGTTTAAGGGCACGCGGAACAGGGATTCAAGAGACCCAGTACTTC
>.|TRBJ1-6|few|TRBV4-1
CASSQDPTDRLDSPLHF
TGCGCCAGCAGCCAAGATCCCACCGACAGGTTGGATTCACCCCTCCACTTT
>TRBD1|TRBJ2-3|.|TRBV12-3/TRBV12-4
CASSRGQAFFGTDTQYF
TGTGCCAGCAGCCGCGGACAGGCCTTCTTTGGCACAGATACGCAGTATTTT
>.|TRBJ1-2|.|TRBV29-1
CSVEIGGYGYTF
TGCAGCGTTGAGATAGGGGGCTATGGCTACACCTTC
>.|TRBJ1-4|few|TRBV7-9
CASSRGQDLFF
TGTGCCAGCAGCCGAGGACAAGATCTGTTTTTT
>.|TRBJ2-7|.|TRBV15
CATSRILREGEQYF
TGTGCCACCAGCAGAATTCTACGTGAGGGCGAGCAGTACTTC
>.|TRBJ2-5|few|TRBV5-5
CASSFKGSHQETQYF
TGTGCCAGCAGCTTTAAAGGCAGCCACCAAGAGACCCAGTACTTC